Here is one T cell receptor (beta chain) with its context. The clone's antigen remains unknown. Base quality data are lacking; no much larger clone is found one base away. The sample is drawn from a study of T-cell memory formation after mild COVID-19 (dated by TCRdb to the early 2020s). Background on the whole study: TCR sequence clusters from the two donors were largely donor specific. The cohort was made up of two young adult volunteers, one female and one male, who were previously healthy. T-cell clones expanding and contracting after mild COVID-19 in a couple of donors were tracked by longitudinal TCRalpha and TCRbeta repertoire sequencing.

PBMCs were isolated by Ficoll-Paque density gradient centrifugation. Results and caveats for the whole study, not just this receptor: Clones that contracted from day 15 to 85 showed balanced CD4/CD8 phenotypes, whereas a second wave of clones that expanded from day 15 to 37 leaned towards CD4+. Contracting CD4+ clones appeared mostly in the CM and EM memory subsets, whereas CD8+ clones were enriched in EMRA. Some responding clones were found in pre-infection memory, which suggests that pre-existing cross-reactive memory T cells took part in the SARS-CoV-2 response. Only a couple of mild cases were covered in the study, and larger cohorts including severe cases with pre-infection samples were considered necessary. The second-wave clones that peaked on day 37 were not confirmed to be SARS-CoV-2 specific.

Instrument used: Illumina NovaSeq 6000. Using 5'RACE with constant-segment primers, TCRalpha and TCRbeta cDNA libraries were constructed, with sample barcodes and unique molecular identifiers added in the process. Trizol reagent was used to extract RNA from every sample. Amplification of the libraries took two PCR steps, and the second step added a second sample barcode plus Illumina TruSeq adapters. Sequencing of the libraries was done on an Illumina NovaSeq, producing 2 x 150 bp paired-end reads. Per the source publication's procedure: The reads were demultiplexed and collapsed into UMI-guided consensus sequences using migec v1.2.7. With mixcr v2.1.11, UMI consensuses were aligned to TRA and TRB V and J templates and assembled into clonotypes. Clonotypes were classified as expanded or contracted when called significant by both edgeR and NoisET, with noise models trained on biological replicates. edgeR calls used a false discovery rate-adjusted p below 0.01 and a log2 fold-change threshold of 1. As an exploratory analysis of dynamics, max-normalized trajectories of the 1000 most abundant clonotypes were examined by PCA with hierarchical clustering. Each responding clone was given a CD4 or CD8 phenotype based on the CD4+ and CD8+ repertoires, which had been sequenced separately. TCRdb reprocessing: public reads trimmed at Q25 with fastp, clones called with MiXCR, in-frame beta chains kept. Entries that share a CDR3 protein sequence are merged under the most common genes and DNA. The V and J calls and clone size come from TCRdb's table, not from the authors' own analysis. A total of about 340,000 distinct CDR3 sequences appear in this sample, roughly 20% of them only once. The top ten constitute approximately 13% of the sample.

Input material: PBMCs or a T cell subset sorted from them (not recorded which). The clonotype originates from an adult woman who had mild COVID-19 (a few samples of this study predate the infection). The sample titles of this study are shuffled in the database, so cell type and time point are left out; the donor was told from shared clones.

The CDR3 reads as follows: CASSLGDRTSGGPTDTQYF. The sequence in DNA is TGCGCCAGCAGCTTGGGGGACCGGACTAGCGGGGGTCCCACAGATACGCAGTATTTT. The V and J genes are TRBV5-1 and TRBJ2-3; TRBD2 lines up with 13 middle nucleotides. Germline trimming amounts to 0 bases on V and 2 bases on J, with 9 as the count of junction bases outside the gene matches. CDR1 and CDR2 are drawn from the germline V gene: SGHRS, YFSETQ. The CDR3 sequence holds 19 residues, the cysteine and phenylalanine included. The entry retains the CDR3 DNA only, 57 bases that are in frame from base 1.